The rows below give T cell receptor beta chains drawn from one sample of a study of blood T cell dynamics during melanoma immunotherapy. The data were produced by immunoSEQ multiplex PCR, yet TCRdb's version contains in-frame clones alone and is incomplete. The sample has over 9,500 clones, roughly 90% seen once. Sequences were derived from blood, sampled from a patient treated with checkpoint blockade. These receptors originate from a human donor with melanoma. CDR3s include the opening cysteine and the closing phenylalanine or tryptophan. A D gene is named only where the DNA matches it firmly. Clone size appears in some rows only: once, few, many, or a class for an expanded clone.

V: TRBV27; size: .; D: .; J: TRBJ2-4; CDR3: CASKQALAKNIQYF; DNA: TGTGCCAGCAAACAGGCCCTAGCCAAAAACATTCAGTACTTC
V: TRBV5-1; size: .; D: .; J: TRBJ1-1; CDR3: CASSTGGQNTEAFF; DNA: TGCGCCAGCAGCACGGGGGGACAGAACACTGAAGCTTTCTTT
V: TRBV30; size: .; D: .; J: TRBJ1-3; CDR3: CAWTLGGSGNTIYF; DNA: TGTGCCTGGACCCTCGGGGGCTCTGGAAACACCATATATTTT
V: TRBV28; size: .; D: .; J: TRBJ2-3; CDR3: CATGRGTDTQYF; DNA: TGTGCCACCGGCCGGGGCACAGATACGCAGTATTTT
V: TRBV7-6; size: .; D: .; J: TRBJ1-2; CDR3: CASSFLWESGYTF; DNA: TGTGCCAGCAGCTTTTTGTGGGAAAGTGGCTACACCTTC
V: TRBV19; size: .; D: .; J: TRBJ2-4; CDR3: CASRVGGRAAIQYF; DNA: TGTGCCAGTAGGGTGGGGGGAAGAGCGGCCATTCAGTACTTC
V: TRBV7-9; size: .; D: .; J: TRBJ2-1; CDR3: CASSPRGAPSSYNEQFF; DNA: TGTGCCAGCAGCCCCCGGGGGGCCCCCAGCTCCTACAATGAGCAGTTCTTC
V: TRBV7-9; size: .; D: .; J: TRBJ1-1; CDR3: CASSASRNMNTEAFF; DNA: TGTGCCAGCAGCGCTTCCAGGAACATGAACACTGAAGCTTTCTTT
V: TRBV27; size: once; D: .; J: TRBJ2-3; CDR3: CASRQQMSRRVDTQYF; DNA: TGTGCCAGCAGGCAACAAATGTCCCGGCGGGTGGATACGCAGTATTTT
V: TRBV11-2; size: .; D: .; J: TRBJ2-5; CDR3: CASSLAGWAHGGETQYF; DNA: TGTGCCAGCAGCTTAGCCGGGTGGGCCCATGGTGGGGAGACCCAGTACTTC
V: TRBV5-1; size: .; D: .; J: TRBJ2-7; CDR3: CASSHRDGGGYEQYF; DNA: TGCGCCAGCAGCCACCGGGACGGTGGCGGATACGAGCAGTACTTC
V: TRBV25-1; size: .; D: .; J: TRBJ2-5; CDR3: CASSELGVGETQYF; DNA: TGTGCCAGCAGTGAACTTGGGGTGGGGGAGACCCAGTACTTC
V: TRBV7-2; size: few; D: .; J: TRBJ1-5; CDR3: CASSLDGRSNQPQHF; DNA: TGTGCCAGCAGCTTAGATGGGCGGAGCAATCAGCCCCAGCATTTT
V: TRBV30; size: .; D: .; J: TRBJ1-5; CDR3: CAWSVRSNQPQHF; DNA: TGTGCCTGGAGTGTACGCAGCAATCAGCCCCAGCATTTT
V: TRBV19; size: .; D: TRBD2; J: TRBJ2-7; CDR3: CASMVTSGSTEQYF; DNA: TGTGCCAGTATGGTGACTAGCGGGAGTACCGAGCAGTACTTC
V: TRBV18; size: once; D: .; J: TRBJ1-5; CDR3: CASSRGGDQPQHF; DNA: TGTGCCAGCTCCCGGGGGGGCGATCAGCCCCAGCATTTT
V: TRBV5-6; size: .; D: .; J: TRBJ1-4; CDR3: CASSPMGGPGEKLFF; DNA: TGTGCCAGCAGCCCTATGGGGGGGCCGGGTGAAAAACTGTTTTTT
V: TRBV19; size: .; D: TRBD2; J: TRBJ2-1; CDR3: CASNPGLARNEQFF; DNA: TGTGCCAGTAACCCGGGACTAGCGAGGAATGAGCAGTTCTTC
V: TRBV7-6; size: .; D: .; J: TRBJ2-5; CDR3: CASSRTLKETQYF; DNA: TGTGCCAGCAGCCGGACATTGAAAGAGACCCAGTACTTC
V: TRBV2; size: .; D: .; J: TRBJ2-7; CDR3: CARAVVNPYEQYF; DNA: TGTGCCAGGGCCGTCGTAAATCCCTACGAGCAGTACTTC
V: TRBV7-2; size: once; D: TRBD1; J: TRBJ2-7; CDR3: CASSLPDRGVFEQYF; DNA: TGTGCCAGCAGCCTCCCGGACAGGGGGGTCTTCGAGCAGTACTTC
V: TRBV11-2; size: .; D: TRBD2; J: TRBJ2-1; CDR3: CASSLDGGLTEQFF; DNA: TGTGCCAGCAGCTTAGACGGGGGGTTAACTGAGCAGTTCTTC
V: TRBV7-9; size: .; D: .; J: TRBJ2-1; CDR3: CASSLDLPGAPSYNEQFF; DNA: TGTGCCAGCAGCTTAGACCTCCCCGGCGCGCCCTCCTACAATGAGCAGTTCTTC
V: TRBV7-3; size: .; D: TRBD1; J: TRBJ1-2; CDR3: CASSPGTGRGGYTF; DNA: TGTGCCAGCAGCCCAGGGACAGGGAGGGGTGGCTACACCTTC
V: TRBV27; size: .; D: .; J: TRBJ2-5; CDR3: CASSLSARGSQQETQYF; DNA: TGTGCCAGCAGTTTATCGGCCCGGGGTAGCCAGCAAGAGACCCAGTACTTC
V: TRBV27; size: .; D: .; J: TRBJ2-7; CDR3: CASSRLSDLYEQYF; DNA: TGTGCCAGCAGTCGACTTTCCGACCTCTACGAGCAGTACTTC
V: TRBV27; size: .; D: .; J: TRBJ2-5; CDR3: CASSFGPWETQYF; DNA: TGTGCCAGCAGTTTCGGCCCCTGGGAGACCCAGTACTTC
V: TRBV28; size: .; D: TRBD1; J: TRBJ2-6; CDR3: CARLGGDRASGANVLTF; DNA: TGTGCCCGCCTGGGGGGGGACAGGGCGTCCGGGGCCAACGTCCTGACTTTC
V: TRBV18; size: .; D: .; J: TRBJ2-2; CDR3: CASSFKPDTGELFF; DNA: TGTGCCAGCTCCTTCAAGCCGGACACCGGGGAGCTGTTTTTT
V: TRBV11-1; size: .; D: .; J: TRBJ1-1; CDR3: CASSPNLNTEAFF; DNA: TGTGCCAGCAGCCCCAACTTGAACACTGAAGCTTTCTTT
V: TRBV10-3; size: .; D: .; J: TRBJ1-4; CDR3: CAASKDTDEKLFF; DNA: TGTGCCGCATCAAAGGACACCGATGAAAAACTGTTTTTT
V: TRBV7-6; size: .; D: TRBD2; J: TRBJ2-7; CDR3: CASSLGLAGTQYF; DNA: TGTGCCAGCAGCCTCGGACTAGCGGGGACGCAGTACTTC
V: TRBV28; size: .; D: .; J: TRBJ2-3; CDR3: CASSFRGGSTDTQYF; DNA: TGTGCCAGCAGTTTCAGGGGCGGGAGCACAGATACGCAGTATTTT
V: TRBV5-1; size: .; D: .; J: TRBJ2-6; CDR3: CASSDRGSGANVLTF; DNA: TGCGCCAGCAGCGACCGGGGGTCCGGGGCCAACGTCCTGACTTTC
V: TRBV6-6; size: .; D: .; J: TRBJ2-4; CDR3: CASSPRGATGNIQYF; DNA: TGTGCCAGCAGCCCAAGGGGGGCCACGGGAAACATTCAGTACTTC
V: TRBV4-3; size: once; D: .; J: TRBJ2-1; CDR3: CASSQDGGPSSYNEQFF; DNA: TGCGCCAGCAGCCAAGATGGTGGACCGAGCTCCTACAATGAGCAGTTCTTC
V: TRBV7-3; size: .; D: .; J: TRBJ2-7; CDR3: CASSFGPGGEQYF; DNA: TGTGCCAGCAGCTTTGGCCCCGGGGGCGAGCAGTACTTC
V: TRBV28; size: .; D: TRBD1; J: TRBJ2-1; CDR3: CASSLGTGGRIQFF; DNA: TGTGCCAGCAGTTTAGGGACAGGGGGCAGAATTCAGTTCTTC
V: TRBV27; size: .; D: .; J: TRBJ2-7; CDR3: CASSLWAPGEQYF; DNA: TGTGCCAGCAGTTTATGGGCCCCAGGCGAGCAGTACTTC
V: TRBV4-2; size: .; D: .; J: TRBJ1-5; CDR3: CASSPQALWGTGNQPQHF; DNA: TGTGCCAGCAGCCCCCAGGCCCTTTGGGGTACTGGCAATCAGCCCCAGCATTTT
V: TRBV5-4; size: .; D: .; J: TRBJ2-1; CDR3: CASSSYNEQFF; DNA: TGTGCCAGCAGCTCCTACAATGAGCAGTTCTTC
V: TRBV7-2; size: .; D: TRBD1; J: TRBJ2-1; CDR3: CASSATGGVGNEQFF; DNA: TGTGCCAGCAGCGCGACAGGGGGAGTTGGCAATGAGCAGTTCTTC
V: TRBV5-8; size: once; D: TRBD1; J: TRBJ2-3; CDR3: CASSFDRGADTQYF; DNA: TGTGCCAGCAGCTTTGACAGGGGGGCAGATACGCAGTATTTT
V: TRBV27; size: .; D: .; J: TRBJ2-7; CDR3: CASSLSGQPHRYEQYF; DNA: TGTGCCAGCAGTTTATCCGGGCAGCCCCATCGCTACGAGCAGTACTTC
V: TRBV6-5; size: .; D: .; J: TRBJ2-1; CDR3: CASSYWDEQFF; DNA: TGTGCCAGCAGTTACTGGGATGAGCAGTTCTTC
V: TRBV28; size: .; D: .; J: TRBJ2-4; CDR3: CASTLFPGDIQYF; DNA: TGTGCCAGCACCCTGTTCCCTGGAGACATTCAGTACTTC
V: TRBV10-3; size: .; D: TRBD1; J: TRBJ1-2; CDR3: CAIRQGAPTLGYTF; DNA: TGTGCCATACGACAGGGAGCCCCTACCCTAGGCTACACCTTC
V: TRBV30; size: .; D: TRBD1; J: TRBJ1-1; CDR3: CAWRVQGDANTEAFF; DNA: TGTGCCTGGAGGGTGCAGGGGGATGCTAACACTGAAGCTTTCTTT
V: TRBV6-6; size: once; D: .; J: TRBJ1-4; CDR3: CASSFQTGEKLFF; DNA: TGTGCCAGCAGTTTTCAGACAGGCGAAAAACTGTTTTTT
V: TRBV30; size: .; D: .; J: TRBJ2-7; CDR3: CAWIGSTFYEQYF; DNA: TGTGCCTGGATTGGATCGACATTCTACGAGCAGTACTTC
V: TRBV9; size: once; D: .; J: TRBJ1-1; CDR3: CASSGNTEAFF; DNA: TGTGCCAGCAGCGGGAACACTGAAGCTTTCTTT
V: TRBV19; size: .; D: .; J: TRBJ2-7; CDR3: CASSIAEGRVRQYF; DNA: TGTGCCAGTAGTATAGCAGAGGGCCGTGTCAGGCAGTACTTC